What follows are 18 T cell receptor beta chains derived from one specimen sequenced in a study of control samples from healthy donors and cancer patients. This table comes from immunoSEQ multiplex PCR, and its TCRdb copy is limited to in-frame clones, with some not included. The data show approximately 50,000 clones, more than 70% seen once. The sequencing input was PBMCs. The receptors derive from a woman in her fifties or sixties with lung cancer.

This rearrangement joins TRBV9 to TRBJ1-1; TRBD1 agrees at 8 bases. J was trimmed by 1 base and V by 4 bases; bases with no gene match: 6. The CDR3 spans 15 residues. The germline gives CDR1 SGDLS, CDR2 YYNGEE. CDR3 coding DNA: TGTGCCAGCAGCTATGGGACAGGAAAGAACACTGAAGCTTTCTTT. It yields the protein CASSYGTGKNTEAFF. Full variable domain (outside the CDR3, taken from reference TRBV9 and TRBJ1-1): DSGVTQTPKHLITATGQRVTLRCSPRSGDLSVYWYQQSLDQGLQFLIQYYNGEERAKGNILERFSAQQFPDLHSELNLSSLELGDSALYFCASSYGTGKNTEAFFGQGTRLTVV.

The V gene is TRBV5-4, the J gene TRBJ1-1; weak D call: TRBD1 (6 bases). This CDR3 has 14 amino acids. Germline CDR1 and CDR2: SGHNT and YYREEE (reference sequence). Trimming stripped 2 bases from V and 7 bases from J, with 15 bases between. CDR3 nucleotide sequence: TGTGCCAGCAGCTTAAGGGGAGGGGGGAATGAAGCTTTCTTT. Protein product: CASSLRGGGNEAFF.

The chain's CDR3 is CASSLPREYGYTF. In nucleotides, the CDR3 is TGTGCCAGCAGCTTGCCTCGGGAGTATGGCTACACCTTC. This chain joins TRBV5-4 and TRBJ1-2; D is undetermined. CDR1 is SGHNT, CDR2 YYREEE, per germline (reference sequence). CDR3 size: 13 residues. V lost 1 base and J 5 bases, leaving 9 bases between the germline ends.

The chain recombines TRBV5-1 with TRBJ1-4; no clear D. Between the trimmed V and J ends, which lost 4 bases and 2 bases, there was a span of 12 bases. The V gene's germline CDR1 is SGHRS and CDR2 YFSETQ. The CDR3 length is 15 residues. CDR3 in DNA: TGCGCCAGCAGCCCTGAGGCGCGGACTAATGAAAAACTGTTTTTT. Translation: CASSPEARTNEKLFF.

Turning to this clone: Its ends do not fully match the called genes, so a read error is possible. V gene TRBV7-7 combines with J gene TRBJ2-1; tentative D call: TRBD2 (7 bases). This CDR3 is 15 amino acids long. Germline V gene data show CDR1 as SSHAT and CDR2 as FNYEAQ (reference sequence). CDR3 DNA: TGTGCTAGCAGCTCGGGATCGGGGGGCGGGAATGAGCAGTTCTTC. It yields the protein CASSSGSGGGNEQFF.

V is TRBV5-1 and J is TRBJ1-1; possibly TRBD1 for D (6 bases). This CDR3 is 14 amino acids long. CDR1 is SGHRS, CDR2 YFSETQ, per germline. V gave up 0 bases and J gave up 7 bases, with 13 bases separating them. CDR3 bases: TGCGCCAGCAGCTTGGAGGGGACATCCCTTGAAGCTTTCTTT. It specifies CASSLEGTSLEAFF.

The chain couples TRBV3-1 (or the pseudogene TRBV3-2) to TRBJ2-4; either TRBD1 or TRBD2 may supply D (6 bases each). V was cut by 4 bases and J by 6 bases, with 16 bases left in between. This CDR3 has 15 residues. Germline values: CDR1 LGHDT, CDR2 YNNKEL (reference sequence). The CDR3 region has the DNA TGTGCCAGCAGCCCGGGGGCAGGGCCCGCAAACATTCAGTACTTC. Translating it yields CASSPGAGPANIQYF.

This chain connects TRBV9 to TRBJ2-7; TRBD1 matches at 9 bases. This CDR3 is built from 16 residues. The germline gives CDR1 SGDLS, CDR2 YYNGEE. V lost 4 bases and J lost 7; bases outside the gene matches: 15. The CDR3 coding sequence is TGTGCCAGCAGCAGGACCGGGACAGGGTTATTAGGGGAGCAGTACTTC. Protein sequence: CASSRTGTGLLGEQYF.

Only one count was recorded for this clone. This chain links TRBV7-2 with TRBJ2-3; D uncertain. Trimming took off 5 bases at V and 3 bases at J, with 15 bases between the two ends. The CDR3 length is 15 residues. Germline V gives CDR1 SGHTA, CDR2 FQGNSA. The CDR3 sequence: CASSLPRLGTDTQYF. CDR3 DNA sequence: TGTGCCAGCAGCCTCCCCCGGCTCGGGACAGATACGCAGTATTTT.

The gene calls are TRBV28 and TRBJ2-2; possibly TRBD1 for D (5 bases). Germline V gene sequence: CDR1 MDHEN, CDR2 SYDVKM. The CDR3 contains 14 residues. Deletions cut 6 bases from V and 1 base from J, with 9 bases between. Here the CDR3 DNA reads TGTGCCAGCAGCCGAGGACAGAACACCGGGGAGCTGTTTTTT. It encodes CASSRGQNTGELFF.

This chain uses TRBV5-1 with TRBJ2-5; D is ambiguous. Germline V lookup: CDR1 SGHRS, CDR2 YFSETQ. V lost 2 bases, J lost 2 bases, and 4 bases lay in between. This CDR3 region has 12 residues. The CDR3 region is CASSLTQETQYF. The CDR3 bases are TGCGCCAGCAGCTTAACACAAGAGACCCAGTACTTC.

The gene calls are TRBV3-1 (or the pseudogene TRBV3-2) and TRBJ2-2; D is possibly TRBD2 (5 bases). CDR1 is LGHDT, CDR2 YNNKEL, per germline (reference sequence). V dropped 3 bases and J dropped 7 bases, with 6 bases sitting between them. The CDR3 has 12 amino acids. CDR3 bases: TGTGCCAGCAGCCAGGGAGTCGGGGAGCTGTTTTTT. Encoded protein: CASSQGVGELFF.

The chain joins TRBV4-2 to TRBJ2-7; TRBD2 agrees at 7 bases. This CDR3 region has 13 residues. V lost 2 bases to trimming and J lost 5 bases; unmatched junction nucleotides: 3. Germline V lookup: CDR1 LGHNA, CDR2 YNFKEQ. CDR3 bases: TGTGCCAGCAGCCAAAGGGAGGGCGACGAGCAGTACTTC. Translated, it gives CASSQREGDEQYF.

This chain joins TRBV5-5 and TRBJ1-5, with D unresolved. CDR3 length equals 13 residues. Germline-derived CDR1 and CDR2 are SGHKS and YYEKEE (reference sequence). V lost 4 bases and J 4 bases, leaving 9 bases between the germline ends. CDR3 amino acids: CASSGDTNQPQHF. For the CDR3, the DNA is TGTGCCAGCAGCGGTGACACTAATCAGCCCCAGCATTTT. Supplemented by reference TRBV5-5 and TRBJ1-5, the full variable domain reads DAGVTQSPTHLIKTRGQQVTLRCSPISGHKSVSWYQQVLGQGPQFIFQYYEKEERGRGNFPDRFSARQFPNYSSELNVNALLLGDSALYLCASSGDTNQPQHFGDGTRLSIL.

V usage is TRBV18 and J usage is TRBJ2-3; TRBD1 might be the D (6 bases). This CDR3 contains 16 residues. Germline assignment: CDR1 KGHSH and CDR2 LQKENI. Between the trimmed V and J ends, which lost 0 bases and 2 bases, there was a span of 12 bases. CDR3 protein: CASSPPGRGSTDTQYF. The DNA of the CDR3 is TGTGCCAGCTCACCACCGGGCAGGGGCTCCACAGATACGCAGTATTTT.

In its sample, this clone was seen a few times. This chain uses TRBV10-1 with TRBJ1-1, with D maybe TRBD1 (5 bases). V dropped 0 bases and J dropped 4 bases, with 12 bases sitting between them. This CDR3 is 15 amino acids long. Germline CDR1 reads WNHNN; CDR2 reads SYGVQD (reference sequence). The CDR3 bases are TGCGCCAGCAGTGAGTCGGGCTATGGGGGCACTGAAGCTTTCTTT. It encodes CASSESGYGGTEAFF.

This clone appeared a single time. The chain links TRBV3-1 (or the pseudogene TRBV3-2) to TRBJ1-6; 10 positions agree with TRBD1. Germline-derived CDR1 and CDR2 are LGHDT and YNNKEL (reference sequence). The CDR3 contains 16 residues. The V segment lost 1 base and the J segment 10 bases; nucleotides outside the gene matches: 7. In DNA form, the CDR3 reads TGTGCCAGCAGCCAAGGCTCGGGACAGGGGAGCTCACCCCTCCACTTT. Amino acids: CASSQGSGQGSSPLHF.

The chain couples TRBV9 to TRBJ2-3, with D tentatively TRBD2 (6 bases). CDR1 is SGDLS, CDR2 YYNGEE, per germline. Trimming took off 4 bases at V and 2 bases at J, with 23 bases between the two ends. The CDR3 length is 18 residues. The chain's CDR3 is CASSHPRVEGTITDTQYF. CDR3 nucleotides: TGTGCCAGCAGCCATCCCAGGGTGGAGGGGACGATCACAGATACGCAGTATTTT.